What follows are 16 T cell receptor beta chains derived from one specimen sequenced in a study of T cell repertoires in cytomegalovirus infection. TCRdb analysed the reads with MiXCR anew, one entry per CDR3 protein. The data contain 54,000 or so distinct CDR3 sequences, roughly 34% of them singletons. These receptors have no identified antigens. Sequencing input: PBMCs, sequenced either directly or after in vitro stimulation (not recorded which). Every receptor here comes from a human donor in good health (CMV status not recorded). Some clones in this sample may be carry-over from other donors' samples.

This clonotype was seen ten or more times. The chain combines TRBV4-1 with TRBJ2-3, with no clear D. Germline V gives CDR1 MGHRA, CDR2 YSYEKL. Between the trimmed V and J ends, which lost 3 bases and 2 bases, there was a span of 12 bases. The CDR3 is 15 amino acids. CDR3: CASSQLRAATDTQYF. CDR3 DNA: TGCGCCAGCAGCCAGCTTAGAGCAGCCACAGATACGCAGTATTTT.

This clonotype was seen a single time. This chain connects TRBV28 to TRBJ1-2; D not certain. The germline V gene encodes CDR1 MDHEN and CDR2 SYDVKM. With 3 bases removed from V and 8 bases from J, the gap between germline ends came to 10 bases. The CDR3 loop spans 12 amino acids. The CDR3 DNA reads as TGTGCCAGCAGTTTGTGGGAGAACGGCTACACCTTC. Its protein is CASSLWENGYTF.

The V gene is TRBV11-2, the J gene TRBJ2-7; tentatively, D is TRBD1 or TRBD2 (5 bases each). The V end was cut by 5 bases, the J end by 6 bases, with 17 bases between. In germline, CDR1 is SGHAT, CDR2 FQNNGV. The CDR3 is 14 amino acids. The CDR3 coding sequence is TGTGCCAGCAGCCCCGCCGGGGCCCGGCGCGAGCAGTACTTC. Its protein product is CASSPAGARREQYF.

The V and J genes are TRBV11-3 and TRBJ2-3, with 7 bases aligning to TRBD2. This CDR3 spans 15 amino acids. V lost 0 bases and J lost 1; bases outside the gene matches: 1. From germline, CDR1 is SGHNT and CDR2 YENEEA. The CDR3 bases are TGTGCCAGCAGCTTAGATGGGGGGGGCACAGATACGCAGTATTTT. It translates to CASSLDGGGTDTQYF. The variable domain in full, completed from reference TRBV11-3 and TRBJ2-3, reads EAGVVQSPRYKIIEKKQPVAFWCNPISGHNTLYWYLQNLGQGPELLIRYENEEAVDDSQLPKDRFSAERLKGVDSTLKIQPAELGDSAVYLCASSLDGGGTDTQYFGPGTRLTVL.

This clonotype was detected many times. This sequence joins TRBV6-1 and TRBJ1-4, with unresolved D. Trimming stripped 5 bases from V and 1 base from J, with 11 bases between. This CDR3 contains 15 residues. Germline V gene lookup returns CDR1 MNHNS and CDR2 SASEGT. The CDR3 spells CASSPRRRTNEKLFF. The CDR3 nucleotides are TGTGCCAGCAGTCCCCGGCGGAGAACTAATGAAAAACTGTTTTTT.

This clonotype came up a few times. The chain carries TRBV25-1 and TRBJ2-7; D call uncertain. Per germline, CDR1 MGHDK and CDR2 SYGVNS. With 3 bases removed from V and 2 bases from J, the gap between germline ends came to 5 bases. The CDR3 is 12 amino acids. CDR3 in DNA: TGTGCCAGCAGTGATACCGCCTACGAGCAGTACTTC. Amino acids: CASSDTAYEQYF.

The chain uses TRBV6-8 and TRBJ1-1; no clear D gene. V lost 2 bases, J lost 1 base, and 8 bases lay in between. This CDR3 contains 14 residues. Germline loops: CDR1 MNHGY, CDR2 SAAAGT. DNA for the CDR3: TGTGCCAGCAGTTACGTCAGAGGGAACACTGAAGCTTTCTTT. Translation: CASSYVRGNTEAFF.

This clonotype was seen more than once but under ten times. This chain uses TRBV7-9 with TRBJ2-5; D possibly matches TRBD1 or TRBD2 (5 bases each). V dropped 2 bases and J dropped 3 bases, with 16 bases sitting between them. CDR3 length: 16 amino acids. Germline CDR1 is SEHNR and CDR2 is FQNEAQ (reference sequence). CDR3 in amino acids: CASSLRSGTGKETQYF. In DNA, the CDR3 is TGTGCCAGCAGCTTACGGTCCGGGACGGGAAAAGAGACCCAGTACTTC.

This clonotype was picked up a small number of times. The rearrangement links TRBV29-1 to TRBJ2-5; D remains unclear. V was clipped by 1 base and J by 0 bases, with 12 bases between them. The germline gives CDR1 SQVTM, CDR2 ANQGSEA. CDR3 length: 15 amino acids. CDR3 region: CSVEAVSLNQETQYF. The CDR3 coding sequence is TGCAGCGTTGAAGCGGTCAGCTTAAACCAAGAGACCCAGTACTTC.

Only a few counts were recorded for this clonotype. V usage is TRBV20-1 and J usage is TRBJ1-6; TRBD1 aligns across 7 bases. CDR1 and CDR2 from the germline V gene are DFQATT and SNEGSKA (reference sequence). The ends lost 3 bases at V and 6 bases at J; junction bases unmatched: 8. The CDR3 is 15 residues long. The CDR3 region has the DNA TGCAGTGCTAGGAGACCGGGACAGAGTAATTCACCCCTCCACTTT. This sequence encodes CSARRPGQSNSPLHF.

This clonotype was recorded many times. This chain joins TRBV20-1 and TRBJ1-2; D uncertain. Germline V lookup: CDR1 DFQATT, CDR2 SNEGSKA (reference sequence). With 3 bases removed from V and 6 bases from J, the gap between germline ends came to 11 bases. This CDR3 region has 12 residues. The CDR3 nucleotides read TGCAGTGCTAGCTCGGGTTTTGATGGCTACACCTTC. It translates to CSASSGFDGYTF.

This clonotype was seen only once. The chain couples TRBV18 to TRBJ1-2, with D maybe TRBD1 (5 bases). The V and J ends lost 5 bases and 10 bases respectively, with 11 bases between them. Germline values: CDR1 KGHSH, CDR2 LQKENI. This CDR3 comprises 11 residues. The CDR3, as DNA: TGTGCCAGCTCATTCGACAGAGCCTACACCTTC. Its protein is CASSFDRAYTF. The entire variable domain, with the rest obtained from reference TRBV18 and TRBJ1-2, is as follows: NAGVMQNPRHLVRRRGQEARLRCSPMKGHSHVYWYRQLPEEGLKFMVYLQKENIIDESGMPKERFSAEFPKEGPSILRIQQVVRGDSAAYFCASSFDRAYTFGSGTRLTVV.

This clonotype was found many times. This chain joins TRBV6-5 and TRBJ1-4, with D possibly matching TRBD1 (6 bases). The CDR3 contains 14 residues. V was clipped by 4 bases and J by 8 bases, with 14 bases between them. In germline, CDR1 is MNHEY, CDR2 SVGAGI. The CDR3 is CASSSLYREEKLFF. The CDR3 DNA follows: TGTGCCAGCAGTTCACTTTACAGGGAGGAAAAACTGTTTTTT.

This clonotype was picked up many times. This chain uses TRBV12-3 or TRBV12-4 with TRBJ2-7, with TRBD1 identical over 7 bases. The V segment lost 5 bases and the J segment 2 bases; nucleotides outside the gene matches: 3. The CDR3 sequence is 13 residues long. The CDR3 region is CASSRDRAYEQYF. The CDR3 DNA reads as TGTGCCAGCAGTCGGGACAGAGCCTACGAGCAGTACTTC.

This chain connects TRBV11-3 to TRBJ2-5, with TRBD1 as a possible D gene (6 bases). CDR3 length equals 14 residues. The ends were cut back, 4 bases at V and 2 bases at J, with 11 bases in the middle. Germline CDR1 reads SGHNT; CDR2 reads YENEEA. For the CDR3, the DNA is TGTGCCAGCAGCTCCTCCGGACAGCAAGAGACCCAGTACTTC. This codes for CASSSSGQQETQYF.

The table lists this clonotype with a few counts. The rearrangement links TRBV27 to TRBJ2-1; 9 bases align to TRBD2. Trimming at V came to 0 bases and at J to 4 bases, leaving 7 bases not matched to a gene. The CDR3 spans 17 residues. Germline V gene lookup returns CDR1 MNHEY and CDR2 SMNVEV (reference sequence). Here the CDR3 reads CASSLSIPSGVYNEQFF. CDR3 sequence (DNA): TGTGCCAGCAGTTTATCGATTCCTAGCGGGGTATACAATGAGCAGTTCTTC.